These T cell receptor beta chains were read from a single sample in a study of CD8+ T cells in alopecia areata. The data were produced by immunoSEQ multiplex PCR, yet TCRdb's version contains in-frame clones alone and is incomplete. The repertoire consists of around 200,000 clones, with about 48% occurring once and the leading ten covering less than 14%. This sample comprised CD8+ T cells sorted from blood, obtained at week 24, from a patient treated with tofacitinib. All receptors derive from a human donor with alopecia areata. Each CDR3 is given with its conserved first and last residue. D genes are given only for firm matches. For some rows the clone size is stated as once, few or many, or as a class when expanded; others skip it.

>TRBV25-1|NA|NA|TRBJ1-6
CASSDLYSYNSPLHF
TGTGCCAGCAGTGATTTGTACTCCTATAATTCACCCCTCCACTTT
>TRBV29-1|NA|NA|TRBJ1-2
CSVEDGRSDYTF
TGCAGCGTTGAAGATGGTAGGTCGGACTACACCTTC
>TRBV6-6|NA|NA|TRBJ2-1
CASMGASSNEQFF
TGTGCCAGCATGGGGGCTAGTTCAAATGAGCAGTTCTTC
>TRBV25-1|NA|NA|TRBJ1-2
CASSESLVDGYTF
TGTGCCAGCAGTGAATCCTTGGTCGATGGCTACACCTTC
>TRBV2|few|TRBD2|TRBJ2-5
CASKVPSGGRLETQYF
TGTGCCAGCAAGGTCCCTAGCGGGGGCCGGCTAGAGACCCAGTACTTC
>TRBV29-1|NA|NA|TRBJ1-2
CSVVIADHRGNYGYTF
TGCAGCGTTGTGATCGCGGATCATAGGGGGAACTATGGCTACACCTTC
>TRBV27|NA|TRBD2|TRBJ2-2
CASSLIGSGKQGELFF
TGTGCCAGCAGTTTAATAGGTAGCGGGAAACAAGGGGAGCTGTTTTTT
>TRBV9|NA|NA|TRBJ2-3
CASSGTLASDTQYF
TGTGCCAGCAGCGGAACGTTGGCTTCAGATACGCAGTATTTT
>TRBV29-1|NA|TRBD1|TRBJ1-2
CSVEGEQGGDGYTF
TGCAGCGTTGAGGGTGAACAGGGGGGTGATGGCTACACCTTC
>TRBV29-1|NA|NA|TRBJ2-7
CSVRGGPTYEQYF
TGCAGCGTACGAGGGGGACCTACCTACGAGCAGTACTTC
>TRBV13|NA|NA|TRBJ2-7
CASSNIGTYEQYF
TGTGCCAGCAGCAATATCGGTACCTACGAGCAGTACTTC
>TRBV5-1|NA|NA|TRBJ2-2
CASSSKGNANTGELFF
TGCGCCAGCAGCTCGAAAGGGAACGCGAACACCGGGGAGCTGTTTTTT
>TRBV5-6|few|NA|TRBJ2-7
CASSFETEGQQYF
TGTGCCAGCAGCTTCGAAACGGAAGGCCAGCAGTACTTC
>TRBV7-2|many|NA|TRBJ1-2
CASSYSRGGGYTF
TGTGCCAGCAGCTACTCAAGGGGTGGGGGCTACACCTTC
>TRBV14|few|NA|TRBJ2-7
CASSAGSAYEQYF
TGTGCCAGCAGCGCGGGGTCAGCCTACGAGCAGTACTTC
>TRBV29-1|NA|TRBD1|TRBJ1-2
CSVVETGTADGYTF
TGCAGCGTTGTGGAGACCGGGACAGCGGATGGCTACACCTTC
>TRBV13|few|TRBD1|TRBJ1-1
CASSARGQGSTEAFF
TGTGCCAGCAGCGCACGAGGACAGGGTTCGACTGAAGCTTTCTTT
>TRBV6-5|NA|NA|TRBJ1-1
CASSRGNTEAFF
TGTGCCAGCAGTAGAGGGAACACTGAAGCTTTCTTT
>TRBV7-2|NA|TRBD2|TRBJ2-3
CASSVTSEFTDTQYF
TGTGCCAGCAGCGTGACTAGCGAATTCACAGATACGCAGTATTTT
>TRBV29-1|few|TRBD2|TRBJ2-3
CSVEGGRGGLTDTQYF
TGCAGCGTTGAGGGAGGGCGCGGGGGGTTAACAGATACGCAGTATTTT
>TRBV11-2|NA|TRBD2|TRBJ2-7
CASSLDSGAYEQYF
TGTGCCAGCAGCTTAGATAGCGGGGCATACGAGCAGTACTTC
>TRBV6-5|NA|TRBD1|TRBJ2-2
CASSPRQGVTGELFF
TGTGCCAGCAGTCCACGACAGGGGGTGACCGGGGAGCTGTTTTTT
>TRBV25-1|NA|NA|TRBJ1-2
CASNPGGMVNGYTF
TGTGCCAGCAATCCTGGGGGGATGGTTAACGGCTACACCTTC
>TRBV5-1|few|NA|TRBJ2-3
CASSVGQATDTQYF
TGCGCCAGCAGTGTGGGGCAGGCCACAGATACGCAGTATTTT
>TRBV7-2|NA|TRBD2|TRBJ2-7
CASSLASGEYEQYF
TGTGCCAGCAGCTTAGCTAGCGGGGAATACGAGCAGTACTTC
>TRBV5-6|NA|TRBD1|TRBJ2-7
CASSWTGGHEQYF
TGTGCCAGCAGCTGGACAGGGGGGCACGAGCAGTACTTC
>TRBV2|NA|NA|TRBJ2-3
CASTKGFVSDPKQYF
TGTGCCAGCACCAAAGGCTTTGTATCGGACCCTAAGCAGTATTTT
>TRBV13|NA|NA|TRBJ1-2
CASSNSVGRDGYTF
TGTGCCAGCAGCAATTCTGTCGGTCGGGACGGCTACACCTTC
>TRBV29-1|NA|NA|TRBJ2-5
CSVETGETQYF
TGCAGCGTTGAAACGGGAGAGACCCAGTACTTC
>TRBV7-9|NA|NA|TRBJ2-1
CASSLALGNEQFF
TGTGCCAGCAGCTTGGCACTCGGCAATGAGCAGTTCTTC
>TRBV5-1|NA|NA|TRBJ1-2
CASSWDIRGYGYTF
TGCGCCAGCAGCTGGGACATCCGAGGCTATGGCTACACCTTC
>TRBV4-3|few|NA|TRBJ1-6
CASSRGSYNSPLHF
TGCGCCAGCAGCAGGGGCTCCTATAATTCACCCCTCCACTTT
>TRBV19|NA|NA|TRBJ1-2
CASSISGRANYGYTF
TGTGCCAGTAGTATTTCCGGGAGAGCTAACTATGGCTACACCTTC
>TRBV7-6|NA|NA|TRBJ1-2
CASSSSYRAGYTF
TGTGCCAGCAGCTCCTCATACAGGGCTGGCTACACCTTC
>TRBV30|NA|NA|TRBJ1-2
CACVSVRYYGYTF
TGTGCCTGCGTTTCTGTCAGGTACTATGGCTACACCTTC
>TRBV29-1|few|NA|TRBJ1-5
CSVREQNQPQHF
TGCAGCGTAAGAGAACAAAATCAGCCCCAGCATTTT
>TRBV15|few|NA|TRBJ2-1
CATSRDGNRVIDEQFF
TGTGCCACCAGCAGAGATGGTAACAGGGTTATCGATGAGCAGTTCTTC
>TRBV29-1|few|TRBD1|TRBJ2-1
CSVDPGTGGRSEQFF
TGCAGCGTTGATCCCGGGACAGGGGGCCGTAGTGAGCAGTTCTTC
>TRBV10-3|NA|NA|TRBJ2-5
CAISEIQQETQYF
TGTGCCATCAGTGAAATCCAACAAGAGACCCAGTACTTC
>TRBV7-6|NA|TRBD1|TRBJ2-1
CASSSRSGTGGYNEQFF
TGTGCCAGCAGCTCTAGATCCGGGACAGGGGGCTACAATGAGCAGTTCTTC
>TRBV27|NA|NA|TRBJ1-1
CASSPLGQNTEAFF
TGTGCCAGCAGTCCATTAGGCCAGAACACTGAAGCTTTCTTT
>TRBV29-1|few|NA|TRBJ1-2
CSVEEVTGYGYTF
TGCAGCGTTGAAGAGGTGACAGGCTATGGCTACACCTTC
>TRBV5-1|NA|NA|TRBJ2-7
CASSDSYEQYF
TGCGCCAGCAGTGACTCCTACGAGCAGTACTTC
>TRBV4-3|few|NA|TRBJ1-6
CASSQDYGRPLHF
TGCGCCAGCAGCCAAGATTACGGGCGTCCCCTCCACTTT
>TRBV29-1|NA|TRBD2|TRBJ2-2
CSVSGGSYTGELFF
TGCAGCGTGAGCGGGGGCTCGTACACCGGGGAGCTGTTTTTT